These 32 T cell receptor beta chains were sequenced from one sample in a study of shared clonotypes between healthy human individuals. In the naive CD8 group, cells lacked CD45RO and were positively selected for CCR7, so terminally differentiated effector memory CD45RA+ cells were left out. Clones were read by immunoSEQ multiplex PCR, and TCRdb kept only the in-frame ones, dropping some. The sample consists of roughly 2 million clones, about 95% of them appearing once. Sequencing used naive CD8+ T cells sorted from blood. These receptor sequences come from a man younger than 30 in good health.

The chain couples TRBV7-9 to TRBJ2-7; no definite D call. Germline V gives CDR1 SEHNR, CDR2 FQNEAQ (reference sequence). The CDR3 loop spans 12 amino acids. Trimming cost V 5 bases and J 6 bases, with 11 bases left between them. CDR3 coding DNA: TGTGCCAGCAGCCCCAGTACGGTCGAGCAGTACTTC. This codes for CASSPSTVEQYF.

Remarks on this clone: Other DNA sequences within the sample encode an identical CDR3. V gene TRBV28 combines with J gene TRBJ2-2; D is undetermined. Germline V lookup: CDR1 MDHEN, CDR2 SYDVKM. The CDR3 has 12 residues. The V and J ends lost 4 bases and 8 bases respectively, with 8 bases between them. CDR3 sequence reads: CASSYETGELFF. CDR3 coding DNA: TGTGCCAGCAGTTACGAGACTGGGGAGCTGTTTTTT.

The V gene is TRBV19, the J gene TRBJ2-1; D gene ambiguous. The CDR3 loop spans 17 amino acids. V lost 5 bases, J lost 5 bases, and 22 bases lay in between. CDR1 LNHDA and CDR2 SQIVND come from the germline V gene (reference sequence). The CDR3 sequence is CASSFSYWDVYDNEQFF. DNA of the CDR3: TGTGCCAGTAGTTTTTCCTATTGGGATGTGTACGACAATGAGCAGTTCTTC.

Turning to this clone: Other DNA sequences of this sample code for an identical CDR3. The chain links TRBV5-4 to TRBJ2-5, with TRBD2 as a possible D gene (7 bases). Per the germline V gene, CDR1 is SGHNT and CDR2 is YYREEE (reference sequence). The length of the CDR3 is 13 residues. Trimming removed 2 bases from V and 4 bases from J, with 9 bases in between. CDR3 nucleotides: TGTGCCAGCAGCTTTGGGGGGGCAGAGACCCAGTACTTC. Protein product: CASSFGGAETQYF.

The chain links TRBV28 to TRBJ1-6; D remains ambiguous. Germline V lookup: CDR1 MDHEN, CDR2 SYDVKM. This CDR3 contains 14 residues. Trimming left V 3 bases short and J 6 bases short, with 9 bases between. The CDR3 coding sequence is TGTGCCAGCAGTTTTTCAGGTACTAATTCACCCCTCCACTTT. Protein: CASSFSGTNSPLHF.

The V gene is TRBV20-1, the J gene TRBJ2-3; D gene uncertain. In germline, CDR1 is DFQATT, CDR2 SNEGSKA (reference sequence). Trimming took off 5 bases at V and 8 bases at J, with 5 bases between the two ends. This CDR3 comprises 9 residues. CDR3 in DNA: TGCAGTGCTTCCGGTACGCAGTATTTT. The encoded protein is CSASGTQYF.

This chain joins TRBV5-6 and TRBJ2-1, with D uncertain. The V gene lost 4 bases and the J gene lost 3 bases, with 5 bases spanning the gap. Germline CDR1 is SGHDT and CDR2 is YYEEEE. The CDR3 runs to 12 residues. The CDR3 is CASSPHYNEQFF. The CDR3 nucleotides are TGTGCCAGCAGCCCGCACTACAATGAGCAGTTCTTC. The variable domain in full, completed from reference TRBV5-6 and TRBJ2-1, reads DAGVTQSPTHLIKTRGQQVTLRCSPKSGHDTVSWYQQALGQGPQFIFQYYEEEERQRGNFPDRFSGHQFPNYSSELNVNALLLGDSALYLCASSPHYNEQFFGPGTRLTVL.

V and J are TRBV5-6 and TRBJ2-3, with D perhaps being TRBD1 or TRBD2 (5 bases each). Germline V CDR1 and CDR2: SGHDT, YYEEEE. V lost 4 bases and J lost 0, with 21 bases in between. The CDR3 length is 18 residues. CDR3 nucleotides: TGTGCCAGCAGCGCCCCCCCGGGGTGGGGGAAAAGCACAGATACGCAGTATTTT. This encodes CASSAPPGWGKSTDTQYF. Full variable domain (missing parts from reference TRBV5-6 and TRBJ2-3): DAGVTQSPTHLIKTRGQQVTLRCSPKSGHDTVSWYQQALGQGPQFIFQYYEEEERQRGNFPDRFSGHQFPNYSSELNVNALLLGDSALYLCASSAPPGWGKSTDTQYFGPGTRLTVL.

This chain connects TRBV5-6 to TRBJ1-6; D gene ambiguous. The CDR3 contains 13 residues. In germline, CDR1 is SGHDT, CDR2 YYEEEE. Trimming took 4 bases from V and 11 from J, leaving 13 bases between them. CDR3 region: CASSPVRNTPLHF. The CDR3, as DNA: TGTGCCAGCAGCCCTGTACGGAATACACCCCTCCACTTT.

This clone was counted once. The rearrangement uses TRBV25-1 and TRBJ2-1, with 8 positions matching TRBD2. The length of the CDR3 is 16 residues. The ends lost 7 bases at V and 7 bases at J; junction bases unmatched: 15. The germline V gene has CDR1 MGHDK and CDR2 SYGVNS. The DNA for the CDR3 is TGTGCCAGCACAGGAGCGGGAGTCGTGGGGATAAATGAGCAGTTCTTC. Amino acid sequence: CASTGAGVVGINEQFF. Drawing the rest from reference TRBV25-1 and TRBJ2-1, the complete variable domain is EADIYQTPRYLVIGTGKKITLECSQTMGHDKMYWYQQDPGMELHLIHYSYGVNSTEKGDLSSESTVSRIRTEHFPLTLESARPSHTSQYLCASTGAGVVGINEQFFGPGTRLTVL.

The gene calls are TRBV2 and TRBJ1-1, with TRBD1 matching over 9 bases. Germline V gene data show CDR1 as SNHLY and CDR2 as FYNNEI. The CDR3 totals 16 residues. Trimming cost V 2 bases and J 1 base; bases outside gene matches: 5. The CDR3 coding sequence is TGTGCCAGCAGTGAAATTTGGGGACAGGGGAACACTGAAGCTTTCTTT. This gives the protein CASSEIWGQGNTEAFF. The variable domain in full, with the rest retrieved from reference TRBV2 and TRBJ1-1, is EPEVTQTPSHQVTQMGQEVILRCVPISNHLYFYWYRQILGQKVEFLVSFYNNEISEKSEIFDDQFSVERPDGSNFTLKIRSTKLEDSAMYFCASSEIWGQGNTEAFFGQGTRLTVV.

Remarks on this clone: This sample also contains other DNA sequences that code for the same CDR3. CDR3 sequence reads: CASSYGLADNEQFF. In DNA, the CDR3 is TGTGCCAGCAGTTACGGCCTAGCGGACAATGAGCAGTTCTTC. The genes are TRBV6-5 and TRBJ2-1; 7 positions agree with TRBD2. CDR3 size: 14 residues. Germline V gene sequence: CDR1 MNHEY, CDR2 SVGAGI. V was clipped by 2 bases and J by 5 bases; unmatched bases: 3.

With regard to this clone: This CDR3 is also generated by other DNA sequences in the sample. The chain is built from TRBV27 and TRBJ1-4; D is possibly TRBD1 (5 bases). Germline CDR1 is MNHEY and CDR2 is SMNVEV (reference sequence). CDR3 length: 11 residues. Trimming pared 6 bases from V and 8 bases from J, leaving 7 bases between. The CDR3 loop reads CASSRGEKLFF. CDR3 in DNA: TGTGCCAGCAGCCGGGGGGAAAAACTGTTTTTT. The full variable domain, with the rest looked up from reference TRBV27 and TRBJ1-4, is EAQVTQNPRYLITVTGKKLTVTCSQNMNHEYMSWYRQDPGLGLRQIYYSMNVEVTDKGDVPEGYKVSRKEKRNFPLILESPSPNQTSLYFCASSRGEKLFFGSGTQLSVL.

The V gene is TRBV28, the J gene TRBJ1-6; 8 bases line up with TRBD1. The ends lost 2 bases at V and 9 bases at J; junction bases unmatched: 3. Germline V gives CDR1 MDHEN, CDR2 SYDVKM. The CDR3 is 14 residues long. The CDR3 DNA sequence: TGTGCCAGCAGTTTAGGGCAGGGGGCTTCACCCCTCCACTTT. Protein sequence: CASSLGQGASPLHF.

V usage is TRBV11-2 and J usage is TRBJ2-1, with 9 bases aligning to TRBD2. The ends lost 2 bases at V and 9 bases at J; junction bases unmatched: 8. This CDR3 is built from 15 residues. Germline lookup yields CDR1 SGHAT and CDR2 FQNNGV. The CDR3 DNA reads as TGTGCCAGCAGCTTAATCGCGGGAGGGCGCGGTGAGCAGTTCTTC. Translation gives CASSLIAGGRGEQFF. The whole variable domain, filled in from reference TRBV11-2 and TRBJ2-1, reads EAGVAQSPRYKIIEKRQSVAFWCNPISGHATLYWYQQILGQGPKLLIQFQNNGVVDDSQLPKDRFSAERLKGVDSTLKIQPAKLEDSAVYLCASSLIAGGRGEQFFGPGTRLTVL.

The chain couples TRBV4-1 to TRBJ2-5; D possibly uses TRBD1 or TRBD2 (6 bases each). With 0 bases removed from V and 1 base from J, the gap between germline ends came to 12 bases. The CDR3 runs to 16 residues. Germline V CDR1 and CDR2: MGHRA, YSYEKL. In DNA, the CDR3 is TGCGCCAGCAGCCAAGATCTGGGGGGCACCCAAGAGACCCAGTACTTC. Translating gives CASSQDLGGTQETQYF.

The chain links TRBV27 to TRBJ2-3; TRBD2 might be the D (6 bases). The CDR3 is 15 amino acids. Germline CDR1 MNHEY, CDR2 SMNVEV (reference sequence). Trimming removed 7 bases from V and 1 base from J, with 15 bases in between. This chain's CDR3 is CASTQLGEGTDTQYF. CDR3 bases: TGTGCCAGCACCCAACTGGGGGAGGGCACAGATACGCAGTATTTT.

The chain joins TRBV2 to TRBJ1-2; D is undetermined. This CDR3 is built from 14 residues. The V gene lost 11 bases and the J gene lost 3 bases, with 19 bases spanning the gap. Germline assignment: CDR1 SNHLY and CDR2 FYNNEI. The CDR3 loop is CASSPFQGDYGYTF. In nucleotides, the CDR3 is TGTGCCTCCTCCCCCTTCCAAGGCGACTATGGCTACACCTTC.

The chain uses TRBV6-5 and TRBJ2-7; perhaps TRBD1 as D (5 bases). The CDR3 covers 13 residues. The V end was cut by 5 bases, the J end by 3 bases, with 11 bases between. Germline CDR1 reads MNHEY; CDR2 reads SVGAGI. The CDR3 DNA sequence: TGTGCCAGCAGTACTTTGCAGGGCTACGAGCAGTACTTC. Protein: CASSTLQGYEQYF.

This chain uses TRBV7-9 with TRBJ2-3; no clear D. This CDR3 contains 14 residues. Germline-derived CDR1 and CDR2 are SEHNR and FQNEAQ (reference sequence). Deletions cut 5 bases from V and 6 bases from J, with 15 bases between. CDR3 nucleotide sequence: TGTGCCAGCAGCCCCGTCCCCATGGGGGATACGCAGTATTTT. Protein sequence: CASSPVPMGDTQYF. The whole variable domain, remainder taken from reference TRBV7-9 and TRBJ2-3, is DTGVSQNPRHKITKRGQNVTFRCDPISEHNRLYWYRQTLGQGPEFLTYFQNEAQLEKSRLLSDRFSAERPKGSFSTLEIQRTEQGDSAMYLCASSPVPMGDTQYFGPGTRLTVL.

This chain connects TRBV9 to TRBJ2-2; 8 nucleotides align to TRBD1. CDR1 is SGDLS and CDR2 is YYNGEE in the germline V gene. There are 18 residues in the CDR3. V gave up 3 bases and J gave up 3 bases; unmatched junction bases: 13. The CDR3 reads CASSAEPQGASHTGELFF. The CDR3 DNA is TGTGCCAGCAGCGCTGAACCTCAGGGGGCCTCACACACCGGGGAGCTGTTTTTT.

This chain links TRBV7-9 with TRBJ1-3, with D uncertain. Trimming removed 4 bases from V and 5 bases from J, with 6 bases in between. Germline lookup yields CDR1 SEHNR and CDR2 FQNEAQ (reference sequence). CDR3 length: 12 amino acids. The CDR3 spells CASSSDRNTIYF. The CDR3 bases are TGTGCCAGCAGCTCGGACCGAAACACCATATATTTT.

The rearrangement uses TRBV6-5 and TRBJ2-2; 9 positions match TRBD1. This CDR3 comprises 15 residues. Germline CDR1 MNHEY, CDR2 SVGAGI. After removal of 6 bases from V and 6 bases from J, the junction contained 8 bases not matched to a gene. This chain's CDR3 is CASRIEQGAPGELFF. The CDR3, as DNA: TGTGCCAGCAGAATCGAACAGGGGGCCCCCGGGGAGCTGTTTTTT.

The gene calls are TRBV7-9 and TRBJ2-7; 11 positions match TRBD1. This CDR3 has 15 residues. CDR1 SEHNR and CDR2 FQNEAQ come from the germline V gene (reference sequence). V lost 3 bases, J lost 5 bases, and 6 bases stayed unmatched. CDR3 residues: CASSFWTGGLDEQYF. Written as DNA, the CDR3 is TGTGCCAGCAGCTTTTGGACAGGGGGCCTGGACGAGCAGTACTTC.

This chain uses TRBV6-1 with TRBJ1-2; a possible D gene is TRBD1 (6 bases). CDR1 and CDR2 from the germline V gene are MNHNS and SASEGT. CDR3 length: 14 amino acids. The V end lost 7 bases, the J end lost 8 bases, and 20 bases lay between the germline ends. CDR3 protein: CASTNREKMWGYTF. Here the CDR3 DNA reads TGTGCCAGCACGAACAGGGAAAAGATGTGGGGCTACACCTTC.

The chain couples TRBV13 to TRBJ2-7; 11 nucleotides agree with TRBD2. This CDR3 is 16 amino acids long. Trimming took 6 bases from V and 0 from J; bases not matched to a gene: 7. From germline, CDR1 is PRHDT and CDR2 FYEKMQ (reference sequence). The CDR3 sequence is CASSQTTSGNSYEQYF. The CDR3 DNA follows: TGTGCCAGCAGTCAAACGACTAGCGGGAACTCCTACGAGCAGTACTTC.

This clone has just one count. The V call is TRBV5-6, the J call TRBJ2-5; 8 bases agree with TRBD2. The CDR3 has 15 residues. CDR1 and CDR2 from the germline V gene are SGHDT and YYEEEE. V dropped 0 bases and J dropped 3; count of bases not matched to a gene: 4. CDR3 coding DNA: TGTGCCAGCAGCTTGGCCGGAGCGGGAGAAGAGACCCAGTACTTC. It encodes CASSLAGAGEETQYF.

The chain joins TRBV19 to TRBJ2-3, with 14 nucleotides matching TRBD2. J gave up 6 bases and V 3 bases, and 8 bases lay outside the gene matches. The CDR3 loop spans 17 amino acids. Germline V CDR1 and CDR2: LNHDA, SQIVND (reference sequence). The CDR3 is CASSMSRLAGGDDTQYF. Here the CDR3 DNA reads TGTGCCAGTAGTATGTCCCGACTAGCGGGAGGGGACGATACGCAGTATTTT.

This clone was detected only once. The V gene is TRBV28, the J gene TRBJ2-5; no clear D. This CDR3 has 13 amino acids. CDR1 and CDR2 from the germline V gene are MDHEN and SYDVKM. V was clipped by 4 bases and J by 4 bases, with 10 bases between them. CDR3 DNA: TGTGCCAGCAGTTCATACTCCAGAGAGACCCAGTACTTC. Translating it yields CASSSYSRETQYF.

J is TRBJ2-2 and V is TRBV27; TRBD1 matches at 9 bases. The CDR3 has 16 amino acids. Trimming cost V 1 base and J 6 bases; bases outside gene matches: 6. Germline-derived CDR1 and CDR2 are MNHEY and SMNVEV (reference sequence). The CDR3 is CASSLLWDRAAGELFF. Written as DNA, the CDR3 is TGTGCCAGCAGTTTATTGTGGGACAGGGCTGCCGGGGAGCTGTTTTTT.

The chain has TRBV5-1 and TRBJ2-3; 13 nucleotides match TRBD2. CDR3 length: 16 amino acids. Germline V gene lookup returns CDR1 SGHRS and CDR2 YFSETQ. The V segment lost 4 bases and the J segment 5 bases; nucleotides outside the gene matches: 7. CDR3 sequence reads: CASSPGTSGMEDTQYF. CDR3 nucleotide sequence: TGCGCCAGCAGCCCTGGGACTAGCGGGATGGAAGATACGCAGTATTTT.

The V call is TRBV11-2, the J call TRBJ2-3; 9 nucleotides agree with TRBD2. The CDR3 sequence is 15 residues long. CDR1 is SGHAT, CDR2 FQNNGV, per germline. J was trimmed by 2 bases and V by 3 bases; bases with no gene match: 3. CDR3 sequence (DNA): TGTGCCAGCAGCTTTTTAGCGGGGGACACAGATACGCAGTATTTT. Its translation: CASSFLAGDTDTQYF.